This T cell receptor beta chain comes out of a study of T-cell reconstitution after alpha-beta-depleted transplantation in children (dated by TCRdb to about 2016). About the full investigation: T-cell immune reconstitution after TCRalphabeta/CD19-depleted allogeneic hematopoietic cell transplantation in children was quantitatively tracked in the study by means of TCR repertoire profiling.

The germline V gene provides CDR1 ENHRY and CDR2 SYGVKD. The junction carries 17 bases between V and J, which are trimmed by 1 base and 7 bases respectively. The CDR3 is made up of 16 amino acids, end residues included. The DNA shown is the 48-base CDR3, in frame from base 1. As concerns this clonotype: Its antigen is unknown. It is likely a read error, because the conserved phenylalanine at the end of the CDR3 is missing.

To prepare the library, PCR was applied. Sequencing instrument: Illumina HiSeq 2500. To normalize quantification of the TCRbeta repertoire, the TCR libraries were built with molecular barcoding that relied on unique molecular identifiers. TCRdb itself trimmed the public reads at Q25 with fastp, ran MiXCR and retained productive beta chains. A single entry per CDR3 protein holds the most common genes and DNA from its merged rows. This sample is represented by about 300,000 distinct CDR3 sequences; almost 8% of them were singletons. Of the sample, about 9.3% falls within the top ten clones. According to the study, the label for this sample's treatment or condition signals: allogeneic hematopoietic cell transplantation with graft depleted of TCRalphabeta T cells and CD19 B cells. The children who served as transplant recipients had been given grafts of TCRalphabeta/CD19-depleted allogeneic hematopoietic cells.

Points the paper makes about the study in general: The apparently early recovery of alphabetaT-cell counts about two months after transplant reportedly depended on only several hundred rapidly expanded clones that came from non-depleted graft cells. Hyperexpanded clone frequencies declined over subsequent months; after one year, T-cell counts and TCRbeta diversity were mostly attributed to newly produced T cells. In some patients, the high TCRbeta diversity seen at day 60 was put down to recipient T cells and intrathymic progenitors that had survived conditioning.

Here the sequenced sample was peripheral blood, taken 360 days after TCRalphabeta/CD19-depleted stem cell transplant. The sequence was collected from a female patient aged 2-10 years who had a stem cell transplant for Fanconi anemia, so the T cells may come from the graft donor. This sequence uses TRBV10-3 and TRBJ2-1; a tentative D call is TRBD2 (7 bases match). The base sequence is TGTGCCATCAGTGAGTGGGGGGCGGGGGCCCTTAATGAGCAGTTCCTC. It specifies CAISEWGAGALNEQFL.